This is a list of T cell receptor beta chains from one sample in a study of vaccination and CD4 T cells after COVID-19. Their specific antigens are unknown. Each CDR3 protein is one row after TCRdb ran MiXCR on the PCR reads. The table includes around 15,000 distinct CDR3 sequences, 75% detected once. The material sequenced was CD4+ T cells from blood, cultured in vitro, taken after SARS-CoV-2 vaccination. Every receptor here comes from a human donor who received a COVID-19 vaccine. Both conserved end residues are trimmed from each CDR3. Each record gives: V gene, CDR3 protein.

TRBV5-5 ASSGRPGLDYGYT
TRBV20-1 SATKQGGNIYSPLH
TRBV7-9 ASSLLGRGVYEQY
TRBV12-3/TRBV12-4 ASAPVGETQY
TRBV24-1 ATSAGNRAHEQY
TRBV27 ASSSGQGADTEAF
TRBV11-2 ASSLDRETQY
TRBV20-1 SANEGGADADTQY
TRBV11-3 ASIGPTGNTEAF
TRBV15 ATSRNAGRYNEQF
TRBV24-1 ATSENPNRGGTDTQY
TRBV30 AWSGQSRGYT
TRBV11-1 ASSPRTSGETQY
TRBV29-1 SVVSAGLVETQY
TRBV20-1 SASLGARGYT
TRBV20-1 SAHHQGAHGNTIY
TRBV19 AGIQGQLTNSPLH
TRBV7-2 ASSLGRETQY
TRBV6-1 ASTPFSGGTNTGELF
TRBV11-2 ASSLDSLGAYEQF
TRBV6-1 ASTSGLASYEQY
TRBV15 ATSRDQGTTEAF
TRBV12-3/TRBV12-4 ASSALKGTGWGMSPQH
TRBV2 ASTPARGGETQY
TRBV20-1 SAPKTGTGGNYGYT
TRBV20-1 SPRQGAAT